The next 4 T cell receptor beta chains were all read from a single sample in a study of identical twins. From the 5' RACE reads, TCRdb called clonotypes with MiXCR, one entry per CDR3 protein. The sample contains about 470,000 distinct CDR3 sequences, 20% to 25% of which appear only once. A further study also used this sample, focusing on T cells expressing NK-cell markers.

Source material: CD4+ T cells sorted from blood. These receptor sequences come from a woman between 18 and 29 years old in good health.

Turning to this clonotype: The junction departs from the called germline gene at one end, perhaps through a read error. The chain combines TRBV5-6 with TRBJ2-1; D is perhaps TRBD1 (5 bases). The CDR3 runs 11 residues. The germline V gene has CDR1 SGHDT and CDR2 YYEEEE. CDR3: CASSFMGQDIF. The CDR3 bases are TGTGCCAGCAGCTTTATGGGGCAAGATATCTTC.

The rearrangement links TRBV20-1 to TRBJ2-7; tentatively, D is TRBD1 (5 bases). Trimming took 3 bases from V and 2 from J, leaving 20 bases between them. CDR1 and CDR2 from the germline V gene are DFQATT and SNEGSKA (reference sequence). The CDR3 length is 16 residues. CDR3 nucleotides: TGCAGTGCTAGGGCCCCCCCAGGGAATCTCCCCTACGAGCAGTACTTC. Its protein product is CSARAPPGNLPYEQYF.

This clonotype showed up just a few times. The chain couples TRBV12-3 or TRBV12-4 to TRBJ1-1; tentative D call: TRBD1 (6 bases). The CDR3 runs to 14 residues. V was cut by 6 bases and J by 1 base, with 12 bases left in between. This chain's CDR3 is CASSYRDTNTEAFF. In DNA, the CDR3 is TGTGCCAGCAGCTACAGGGATACGAACACTGAAGCTTTCTTT.

The CDR3 DNA reads as TGCAGTGCTAGAACGGGGCCCACCTACAATGAGCAGTTCTTC. It translates to CSARTGPTYNEQFF. The chain couples TRBV20-1 to TRBJ2-1; tentatively, D is TRBD1 or TRBD2 (5 bases each). The CDR3 has 14 residues. Germline CDR1 reads DFQATT; CDR2 reads SNEGSKA (reference sequence). V was trimmed by 2 bases and J by 2 bases, leaving 10 bases between them.